This T cell receptor beta chain was identified in a study of OX40 agonist ivuxolimab in advanced cancers. Regarding the study as a whole: On average, CD8+ T cells had more expanded clones than CD4+. In a subset of nonresponders, normalized T-cell clonal expansion was also low.

The CDR3 consists of 15 residues. The V and J ends lost 3 bases and 3 bases respectively, with 15 bases between them. From germline, CDR1 is LNHDA and CDR2 SQIVND (reference sequence). With regard to this clone: Antigen specificity is unknown.

Method: immunoSEQ multiplex PCR; TCRdb's copy keeps in-frame clones and lacks some. This table has roughly 77,000 clones, approximately 84% appearing once. The sequence derives from an adult with an advanced solid tumor such as melanoma, head and neck, liver or kidney cancer. This chain joins TRBV19 and TRBJ2-7; TRBD1 is a possible D gene (6 bases). The sample consisted of CD4+ or CD8+ T cells sorted from blood, taken in a trial of the OX40 agonist ivuxolimab. Written as DNA, the CDR3 is TGTGCCAGTAGTATCCAGACAGGCTGGGGCTACGAGCAGTACTTC. Translated, it gives CASSIQTGWGYEQYF.